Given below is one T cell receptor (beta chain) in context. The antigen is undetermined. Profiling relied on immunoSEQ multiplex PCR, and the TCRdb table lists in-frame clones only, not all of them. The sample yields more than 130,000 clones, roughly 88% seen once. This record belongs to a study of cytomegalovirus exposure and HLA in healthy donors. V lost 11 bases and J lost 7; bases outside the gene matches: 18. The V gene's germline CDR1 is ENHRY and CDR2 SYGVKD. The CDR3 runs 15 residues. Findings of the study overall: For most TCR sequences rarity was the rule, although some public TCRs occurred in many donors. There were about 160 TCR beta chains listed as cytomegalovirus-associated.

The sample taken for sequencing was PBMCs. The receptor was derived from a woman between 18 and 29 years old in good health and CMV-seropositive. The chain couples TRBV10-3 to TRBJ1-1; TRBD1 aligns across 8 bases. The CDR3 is CAALGSDRGGFEAFF. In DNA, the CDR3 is TGTGCCGCCCTTGGCAGCGACAGGGGTGGGTTTGAAGCTTTCTTT.